This TCR beta chain was sequenced in a study of T-cell memory formation after mild COVID-19. MiXCR was run by TCRdb on the 5' RACE reads, yielding one entry per CDR3 protein. Among 550,000 to 650,000 distinct CDR3 sequences listed, around 16% were seen once. The CDR3 sequence is 14 residues long. Trimming shortened V by 2 bases and J by 1 base, and 7 bases separated the two germline ends. Per the germline V gene, CDR1 is MNHEY and CDR2 is SMNVEV (reference sequence). This TCR came from an adult woman who had mild COVID-19 (a few samples of this study predate the infection). Cell type and time point are not known. The chain recombines TRBV27 with TRBJ2-3; D unresolved. The sample consisted of PBMCs or a T cell subset sorted from them (not recorded which). This CDR3 reads CASSLRERTDTQYF. The CDR3 nucleotides are TGTGCCAGCAGTTTAAGAGAGCGCACAGATACGCAGTATTTT.